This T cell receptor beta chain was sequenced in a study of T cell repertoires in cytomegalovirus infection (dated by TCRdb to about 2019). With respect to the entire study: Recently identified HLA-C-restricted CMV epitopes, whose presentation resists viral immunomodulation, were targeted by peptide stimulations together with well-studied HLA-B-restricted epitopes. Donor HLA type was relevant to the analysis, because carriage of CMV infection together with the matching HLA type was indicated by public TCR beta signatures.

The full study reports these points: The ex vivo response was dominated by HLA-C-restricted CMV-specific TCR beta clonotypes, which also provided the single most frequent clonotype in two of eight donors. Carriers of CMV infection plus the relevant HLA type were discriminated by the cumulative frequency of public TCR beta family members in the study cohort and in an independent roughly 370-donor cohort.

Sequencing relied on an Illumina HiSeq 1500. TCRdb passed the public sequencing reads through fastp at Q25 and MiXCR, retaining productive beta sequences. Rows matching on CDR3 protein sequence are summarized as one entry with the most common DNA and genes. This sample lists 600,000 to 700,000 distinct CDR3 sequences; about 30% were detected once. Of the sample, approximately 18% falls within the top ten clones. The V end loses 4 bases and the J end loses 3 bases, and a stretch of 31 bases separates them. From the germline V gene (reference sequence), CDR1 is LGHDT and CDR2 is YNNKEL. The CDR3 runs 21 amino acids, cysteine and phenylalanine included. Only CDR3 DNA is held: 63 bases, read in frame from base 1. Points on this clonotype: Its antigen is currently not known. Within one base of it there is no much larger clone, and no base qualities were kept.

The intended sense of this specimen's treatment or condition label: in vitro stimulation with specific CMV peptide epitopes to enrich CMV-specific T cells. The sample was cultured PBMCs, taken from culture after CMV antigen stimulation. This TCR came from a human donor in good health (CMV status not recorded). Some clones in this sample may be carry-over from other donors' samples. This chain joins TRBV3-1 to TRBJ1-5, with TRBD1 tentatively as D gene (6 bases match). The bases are TGTGCCAGCAGCCCCCAACAGGGTAGGGGCGTCGTGGGGGTCCTCAATCAGCCCCAGCATTTT. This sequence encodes CASSPQQGRGVVGVLNQPQHF.